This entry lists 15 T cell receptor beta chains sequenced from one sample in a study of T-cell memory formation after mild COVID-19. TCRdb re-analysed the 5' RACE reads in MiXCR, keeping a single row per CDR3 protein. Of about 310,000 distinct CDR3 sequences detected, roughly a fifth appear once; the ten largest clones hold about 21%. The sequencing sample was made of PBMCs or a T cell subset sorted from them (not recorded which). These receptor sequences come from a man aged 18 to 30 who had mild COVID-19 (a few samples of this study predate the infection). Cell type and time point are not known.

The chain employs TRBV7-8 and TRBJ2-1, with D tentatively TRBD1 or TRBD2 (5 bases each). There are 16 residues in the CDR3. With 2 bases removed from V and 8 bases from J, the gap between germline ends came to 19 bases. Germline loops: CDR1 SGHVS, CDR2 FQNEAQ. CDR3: CASSLLSEGINYEQFF. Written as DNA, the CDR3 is TGTGCCAGCAGCTTACTATCCGAGGGGATTAACTATGAGCAGTTCTTC.

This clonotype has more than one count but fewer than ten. CDR3 loop: CASRASGGAEQYF. The CDR3, as DNA: TGTGCCAGCAGGGCTAGCGGGGGGGCCGAGCAGTACTTC. The rearrangement uses TRBV7-2 and TRBJ2-7; 12 bases are shared with TRBD2. The CDR3 is 13 residues long. V dropped 6 bases and J dropped 6; count of bases not matched to a gene: 3. Germline values: CDR1 SGHTA, CDR2 FQGNSA.

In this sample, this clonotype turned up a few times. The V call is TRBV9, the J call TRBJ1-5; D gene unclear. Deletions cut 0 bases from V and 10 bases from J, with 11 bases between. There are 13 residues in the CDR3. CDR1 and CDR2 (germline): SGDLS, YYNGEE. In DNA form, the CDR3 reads TGTGCCAGCAGCGTAGAGGTGAGGGCTCCCCAGCATTTT. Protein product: CASSVEVRAPQHF.

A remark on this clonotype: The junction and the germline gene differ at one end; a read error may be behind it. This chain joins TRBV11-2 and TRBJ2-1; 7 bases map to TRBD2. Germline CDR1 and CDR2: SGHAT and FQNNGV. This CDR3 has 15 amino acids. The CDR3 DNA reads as TGTGACAGCAGCTTATTGTGGGGGGGAAACAATGAGCAGTTCTTC. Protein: CDSSLLWGGNNEQFF.

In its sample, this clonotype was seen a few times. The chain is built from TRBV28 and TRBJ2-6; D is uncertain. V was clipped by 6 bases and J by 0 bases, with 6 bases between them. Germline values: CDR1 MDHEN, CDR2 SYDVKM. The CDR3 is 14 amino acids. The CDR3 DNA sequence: TGTGCCAGCAGACCCCGCTCTGGGGCCAACGTCCTGACTTTC. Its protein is CASRPRSGANVLTF.

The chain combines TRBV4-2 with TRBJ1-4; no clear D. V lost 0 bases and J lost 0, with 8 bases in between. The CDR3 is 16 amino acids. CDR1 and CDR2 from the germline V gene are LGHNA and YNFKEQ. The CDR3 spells CASSQEYGSTNEKLFF. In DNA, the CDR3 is TGTGCCAGCAGCCAAGAATACGGTTCAACTAATGAAAAACTGTTTTTT.

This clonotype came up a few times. The CDR3 DNA reads as TGTGCCAGCAGTGACCCAAGACAGGGGGTGTATGGCTACACCTTC. It specifies CASSDPRQGVYGYTF. V gene TRBV6-1 combines with J gene TRBJ1-2; TRBD1 matches at 9 bases. Looked up from germline, CDR1 is MNHNS and CDR2 is SASEGT. V lost 3 bases and J lost 5; bases outside the gene matches: 7. CDR3 size: 15 residues.

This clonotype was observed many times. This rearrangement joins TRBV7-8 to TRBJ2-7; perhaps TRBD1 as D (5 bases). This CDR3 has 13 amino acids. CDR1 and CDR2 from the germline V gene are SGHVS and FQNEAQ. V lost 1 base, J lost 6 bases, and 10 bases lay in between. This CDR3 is CASSLVLGAEQYF. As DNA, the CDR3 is TGTGCCAGCAGCTTAGTACTTGGGGCCGAGCAGTACTTC.

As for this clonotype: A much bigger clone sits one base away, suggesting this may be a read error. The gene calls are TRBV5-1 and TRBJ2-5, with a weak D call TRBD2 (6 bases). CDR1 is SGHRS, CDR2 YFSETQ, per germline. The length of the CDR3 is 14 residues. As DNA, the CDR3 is TGCGCCAGCAGCTTGGCCCCGGGGGTGGAGACCCTGTACTTC. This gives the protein CASSLAPGVETLYF.

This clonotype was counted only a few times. The CDR3 DNA reads as TGTGCCAGCAGCCTGGACAGGCGCTCGGTGACCCTCCACTTT. Amino acids: CASSLDRRSVTLHF. The genes are TRBV6-2 or TRBV6-3 and TRBJ1-6, with TRBD1 matching 7 bases. CDR3 length: 14 amino acids. The V and J ends lost 6 bases and 14 bases, in that order; junction bases with no gene match: 13. From germline, CDR1 is MNHEY and CDR2 SVGEGT.

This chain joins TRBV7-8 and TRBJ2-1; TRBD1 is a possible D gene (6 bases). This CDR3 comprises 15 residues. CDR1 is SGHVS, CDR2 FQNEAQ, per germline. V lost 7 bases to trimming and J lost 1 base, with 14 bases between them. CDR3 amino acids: CASTISGQSYNEQFF. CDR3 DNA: TGTGCCAGCACCATTTCCGGACAGTCCTACAATGAGCAGTTCTTC.

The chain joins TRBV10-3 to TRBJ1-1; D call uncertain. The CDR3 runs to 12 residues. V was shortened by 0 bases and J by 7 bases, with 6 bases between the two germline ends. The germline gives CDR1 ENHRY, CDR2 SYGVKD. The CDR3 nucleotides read TGTGCCATCAGTGAGTCTAGGAGTGAAGCTTTCTTT. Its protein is CAISESRSEAFF.

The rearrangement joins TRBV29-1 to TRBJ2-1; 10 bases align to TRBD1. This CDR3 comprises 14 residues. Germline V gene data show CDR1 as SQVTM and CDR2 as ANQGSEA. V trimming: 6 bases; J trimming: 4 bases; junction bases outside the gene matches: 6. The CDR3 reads CSVLGQGLYNEQFF. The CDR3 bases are TGCAGCGTGCTGGGACAGGGGCTTTACAATGAGCAGTTCTTC.

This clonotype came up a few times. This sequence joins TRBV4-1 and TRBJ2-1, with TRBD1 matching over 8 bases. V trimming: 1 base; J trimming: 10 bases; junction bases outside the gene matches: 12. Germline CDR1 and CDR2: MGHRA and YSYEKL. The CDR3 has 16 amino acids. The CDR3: CASSQGTGWTWGEQFF. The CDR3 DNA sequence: TGCGCCAGCAGCCAAGGGACAGGGTGGACTTGGGGAGAGCAGTTCTTC.

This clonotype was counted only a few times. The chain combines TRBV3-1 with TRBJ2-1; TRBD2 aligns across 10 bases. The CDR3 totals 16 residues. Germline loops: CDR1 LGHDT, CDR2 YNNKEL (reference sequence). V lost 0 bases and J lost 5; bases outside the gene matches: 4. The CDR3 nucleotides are TGTGCCAGCAGCCAAGAAGGACTAGCGGTCAACAATGAGCAGTTCTTC. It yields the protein CASSQEGLAVNNEQFF.